This TCR beta chain comes out of a study of human T cells and chemical hapten exposure. Time point denoted: healthy volunteer bleed at 2 weeks. Total RNA was isolated from unfractionated whole blood. Library preparation tagged each individual cDNA molecule with a unique molecular identifier. TCRdb redid the calling of the RACE reads with MiXCR, one entry per CDR3 protein. This table has 85,000 to 95,000 distinct CDR3 sequences, approximately 10% appearing once. The trim removed 5 bases at V and 7 bases at J, leaving 18 bases unmatched. Germline assignment: CDR1 SEHNR and CDR2 FQNEAQ (reference sequence). This CDR3 is built from 17 residues.

The source material was whole blood. The sequence was collected from a female donor in good health. Some clones in this sample may be carry-over from other donors' samples. V and J are TRBV7-9 and TRBJ1-2; 8 bases line up with TRBD1. As DNA, the CDR3 is TGTGCCAGCAGCGCAGGGGCTAAAACCGGGACAGGTGGTGGCTACACCTTC. This sequence encodes CASSAGAKTGTGGGYTF.